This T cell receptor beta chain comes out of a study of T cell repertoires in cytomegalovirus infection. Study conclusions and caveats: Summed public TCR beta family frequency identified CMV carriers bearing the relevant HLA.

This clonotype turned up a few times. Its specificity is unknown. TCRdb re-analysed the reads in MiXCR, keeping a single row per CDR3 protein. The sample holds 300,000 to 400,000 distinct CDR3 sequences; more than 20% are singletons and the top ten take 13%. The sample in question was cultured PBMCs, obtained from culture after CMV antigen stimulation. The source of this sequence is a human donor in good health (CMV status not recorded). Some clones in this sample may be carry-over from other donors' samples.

The CDR3 DNA reads TGCAGCGTTGAAATGGGACAGGGCGGAGATACGCAGTATTTT. This gives the protein CSVEMGQGGDTQYF. The gene calls are TRBV29-1 and TRBJ2-3, with TRBD1 identical over 9 bases. The CDR3 is 14 residues long. Germline values: CDR1 SQVTM, CDR2 ANQGSEA. The junction had 5 bases not matched to a gene; V was cut back by 2 bases and J by 5 bases.